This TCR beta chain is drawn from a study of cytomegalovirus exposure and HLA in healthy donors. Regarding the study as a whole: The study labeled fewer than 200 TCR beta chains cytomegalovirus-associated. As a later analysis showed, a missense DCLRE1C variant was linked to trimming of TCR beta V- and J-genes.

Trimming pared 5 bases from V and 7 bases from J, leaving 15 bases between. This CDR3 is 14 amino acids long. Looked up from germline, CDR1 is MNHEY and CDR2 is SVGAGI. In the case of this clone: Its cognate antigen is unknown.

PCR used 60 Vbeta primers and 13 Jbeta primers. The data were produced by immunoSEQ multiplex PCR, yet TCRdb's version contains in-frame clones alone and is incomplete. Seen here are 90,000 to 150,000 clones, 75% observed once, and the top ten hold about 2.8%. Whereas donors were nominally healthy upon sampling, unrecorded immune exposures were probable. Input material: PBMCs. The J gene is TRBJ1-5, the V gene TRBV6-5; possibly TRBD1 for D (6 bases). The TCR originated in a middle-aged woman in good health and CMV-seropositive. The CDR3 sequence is CASSPDRLAQPQHF. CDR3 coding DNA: TGTGCCAGCAGTCCGGACAGATTAGCACAGCCCCAGCATTTT.